The entry below gives a single T cell receptor (beta chain) sequence along with its context. Its antigen target is currently unknown. Nothing much larger sits one base from this clone, and base qualities are not available. This specimen comes from a study of T cells after posttransplantation cyclophosphamide (dated by TCRdb to 2016 to 2017). As for the study more broadly: T cell repertoire reconstitution was tracked by TRB sequencing after myeloablative bone marrow transplantation in which posttransplantation cyclophosphamide was used as GVHD prophylaxis. Public TRB sequences were searched against a database of over 3,600 sequences associated with responses to pathogens, tumor antigens, self-antigens and alloantigens. Antigen receptor sequencing was done on samples from 35 PTCy-treated patients and from 15 to 20 related bone marrow donors of those patients. In 3 patients, TRB sequencing was also performed on up to roughly 3 more blood samples taken 2 to 5.2 years after transplant, and in 4 patients, pretransplant blood was also TRB-sequenced. Blood from every one of the roughly 33 PTCy patients who had 1-year posttransplant specimens underwent TRB sequencing. Because TRA and TRB clonality correlated tightly in under 10 samples, later TCR analyses were limited to TRB. Points the paper makes about the study in general: The TRB repertoires of T cells infiltrating skin or the GI tract showed only limited overlap with the TRB repertoires found in blood. Across roughly 40 patients, recipient CMV seropositivity and CMV reactivation were highly associated with TRB clonality; PTCy diversity was similar to CNI/methotrexate controls. Donor-recipient similarity was low at 1-2 months but rose over the first year, and later blood repertoires were often dominated by donor CD8+ memory clones.

The V end gives up 3 bases and the J end 1 base, leaving 3 bases in the junction not matched to a gene. There are 15 amino acids in the CDR3, from cysteine to phenylalanine inclusive. The only DNA kept is the CDR3, 45 bases in frame from the first base. Taken from the germline V gene, the CDR1 and CDR2 loops are LGHNT and FRNRAP. Genomic DNA was used for TRB sequencing, which was performed with the immunoSEQ assay at survey resolution or with the hsTCRB kit. As for the original processing: The immunoSEQ software handled initial read processing, and the LymphoSeq R package was used for repertoire analyses. For each TRB dataset, clonality was calculated as 1 minus normalized Shannon entropy, and the Gini coefficient was computed as well. Phenotypes of unsorted samples were inferred by mapping TRB sequences from sorted subsets of the recipient or donor onto the same recipient's unsorted samples. Entries here come from immuneACCESS through TCRdb and include only in-frame sequences with V and J called. Some clones fail to appear in such tables; in the studies checked, an unresolved V gene covers under half of the shortfall, and the cause of the remainder is unknown. The V and J calls and the clone size are those of that table, but D and trimming were determined from the DNA. The sample contains about 21,000 clones, about 98% of them found a single time. The ten largest clones capture 0.13% of the sample.

On the day of marrow donation, related bone marrow donors gave peripheral blood samples. To count as naive, T cells had to be viable CD3+CD4+ or CD3+CD8+ cells with a CCR7+CD45RA+CD45RO-CD95-CD27+CD28+ profile. Peripheral blood and bone marrow mononuclear cells were isolated by Ficoll-Hypaque density centrifugation and were cryopreserved. CD4+ and CD8+ T cells, including naive and memory subsets, were sorted by FACS on a FACSAria II. Sequenced input: naive CD8+ T cells sorted from PBMCs. Recombination linked TRBV12-5 to TRBJ1-5; 7 bases in between match TRBD1. This TCR came from a man aged 35 to 55 in good health, CMV-negative, and a related stem cell transplant donor. At the DNA level, the sequence is TGTGCTAGTGGTTTTGGGACAGACAGCAATCAGCCCCAGCATTTT. This encodes CASGFGTDSNQPQHF.